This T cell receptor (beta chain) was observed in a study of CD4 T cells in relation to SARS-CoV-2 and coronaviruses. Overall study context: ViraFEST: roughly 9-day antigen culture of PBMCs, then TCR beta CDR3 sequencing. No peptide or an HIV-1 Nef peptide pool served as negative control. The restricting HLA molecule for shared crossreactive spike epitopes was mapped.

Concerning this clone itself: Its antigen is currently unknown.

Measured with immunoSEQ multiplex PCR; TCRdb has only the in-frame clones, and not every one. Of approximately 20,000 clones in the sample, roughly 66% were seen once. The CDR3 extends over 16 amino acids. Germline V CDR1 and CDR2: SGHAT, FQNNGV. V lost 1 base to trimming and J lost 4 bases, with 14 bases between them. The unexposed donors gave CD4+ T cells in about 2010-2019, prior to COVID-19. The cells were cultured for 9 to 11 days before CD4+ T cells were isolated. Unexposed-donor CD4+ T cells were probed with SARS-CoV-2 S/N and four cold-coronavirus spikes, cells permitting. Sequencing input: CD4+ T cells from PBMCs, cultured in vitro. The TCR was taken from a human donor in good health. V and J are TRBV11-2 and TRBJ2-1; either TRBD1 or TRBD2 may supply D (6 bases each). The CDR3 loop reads CASSLVRGQKYNEQFF. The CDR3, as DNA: TGTGCCAGCAGCTTAGTCCGGGGGCAGAAATACAATGAGCAGTTCTTC.